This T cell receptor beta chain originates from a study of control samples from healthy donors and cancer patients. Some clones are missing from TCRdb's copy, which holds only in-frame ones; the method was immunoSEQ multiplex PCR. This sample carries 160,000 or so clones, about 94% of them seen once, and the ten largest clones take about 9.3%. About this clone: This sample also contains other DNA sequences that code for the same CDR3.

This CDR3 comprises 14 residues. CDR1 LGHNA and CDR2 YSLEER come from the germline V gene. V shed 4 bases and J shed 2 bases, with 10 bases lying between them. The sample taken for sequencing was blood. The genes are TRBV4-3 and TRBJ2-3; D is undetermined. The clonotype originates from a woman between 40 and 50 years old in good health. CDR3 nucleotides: TGCGCCAGCAGCCTGGGCCAAGACACAGATACGCAGTATTTT. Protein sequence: CASSLGQDTDTQYF.